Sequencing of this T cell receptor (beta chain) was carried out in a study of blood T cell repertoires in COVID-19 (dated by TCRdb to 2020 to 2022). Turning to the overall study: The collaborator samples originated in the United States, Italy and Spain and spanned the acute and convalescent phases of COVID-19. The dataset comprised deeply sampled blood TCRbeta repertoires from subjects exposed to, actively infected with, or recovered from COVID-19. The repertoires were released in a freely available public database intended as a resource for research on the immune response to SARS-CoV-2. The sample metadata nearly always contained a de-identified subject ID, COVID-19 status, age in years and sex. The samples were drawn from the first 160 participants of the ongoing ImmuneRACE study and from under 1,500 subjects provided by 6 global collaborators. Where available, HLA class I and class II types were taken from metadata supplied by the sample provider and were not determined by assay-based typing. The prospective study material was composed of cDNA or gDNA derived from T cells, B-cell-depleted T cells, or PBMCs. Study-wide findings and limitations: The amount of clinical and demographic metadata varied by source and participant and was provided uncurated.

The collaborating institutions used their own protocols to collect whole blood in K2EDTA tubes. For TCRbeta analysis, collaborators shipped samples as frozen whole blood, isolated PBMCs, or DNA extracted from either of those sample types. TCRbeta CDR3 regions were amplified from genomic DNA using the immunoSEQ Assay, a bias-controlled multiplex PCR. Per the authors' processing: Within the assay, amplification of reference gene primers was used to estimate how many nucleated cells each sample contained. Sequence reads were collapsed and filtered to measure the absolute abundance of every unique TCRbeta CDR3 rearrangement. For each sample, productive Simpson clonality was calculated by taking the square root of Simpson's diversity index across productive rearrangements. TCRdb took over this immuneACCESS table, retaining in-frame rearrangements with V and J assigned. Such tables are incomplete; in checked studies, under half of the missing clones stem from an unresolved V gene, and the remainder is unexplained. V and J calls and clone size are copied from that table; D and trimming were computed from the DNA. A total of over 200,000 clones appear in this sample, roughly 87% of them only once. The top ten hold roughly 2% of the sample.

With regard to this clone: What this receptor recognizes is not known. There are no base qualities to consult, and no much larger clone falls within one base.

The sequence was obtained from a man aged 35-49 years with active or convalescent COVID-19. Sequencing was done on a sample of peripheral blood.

The bases read TGTGCCAGCAGCCCCTACCCGGTTTATGGCTACACCTTC. Its protein is CASSPYPVYGYTF. This sequence uses TRBV14 and TRBJ1-2, with an unclear D gene assignment. CDR1 is given as SGHDN and CDR2 as FVKESK, both from the germline V gene. The junction shows trimming of 4 bases on V and 5 bases on J, plus 11 bases between the germline ends. The cysteine opens and the phenylalanine closes a CDR3 of 13 amino acids. Only the CDR3 DNA is retained, 39 bases long and in frame from the first base.